Each of the 2 T cell receptor beta chains below was sequenced from the same sample in a study of shared clonotypes between healthy human individuals. The table came from immunoSEQ multiplex PCR; TCRdb's copy has only in-frame clones and leaves some out. The sample has around 700,000 clones, approximately 74% seen once. The sequencing sample was made of memory CD4+ T cells sorted from blood. Stated subset: CD45RA-negative fraction. These receptors were collected from a woman aged 25 to 39 in good health.

The CDR3 bases are TGTGCCAGCAGTTGGACTCACGAGCAGTACTTC. Translation gives CASSWTHEQYF. This sequence joins TRBV27 and TRBJ2-5; TRBD2 might be the D (5 bases). The last part of the DNA fits TRBJ2-7 better; the J call may be wrong. From germline, CDR1 is MNHEY and CDR2 SMNVEV (reference sequence). This CDR3 has 11 residues.

This chain links TRBV2 with TRBJ2-1; 10 positions match TRBD2. CDR3 length equals 12 residues. V gave up 5 bases and J gave up 16 bases; unmatched junction bases: 8. The germline V gene has CDR1 SNHLY and CDR2 FYNNEI. The CDR3: CASSQPGTSEFF. CDR3 nucleotide sequence: TGTGCCAGCAGTCAACCCGGGACTAGCGAATTCTTC.